A single TCR beta chain is shown here with its context. CDR1 and CDR2 from the germline V gene are SGHRS and YFSETQ. The CDR3 is 14 residues long. Trimming removed 0 bases from V and 0 bases from J, with 7 bases in between. This sample was taken from a study of blood T cell repertoires in COVID-19. Study at large: Samples of COVID-19 (acute and convalescent) were obtained from the United States, Italy and Spain. From T cells, B-cell-depleted T cells, or PBMCs came the material, which was cDNA or gDNA.

Authors' processing steps: Estimated nucleated cell counts came from reference gene primer amplification. Sequencing was performed with immunoSEQ multiplex PCR; in TCRdb, only in-frame clones are kept and a portion is missing. The DNA gave D and trimming, while V, J and clone size come from that table. The sample lists roughly 11,000 clones, about two thirds occurring once. Patients at the Seattle site were enrolled during active infection and followed longitudinally. This TCR derives from a man in his sixties with COVID-19, enrolled during active disease. This chain links TRBV5-1 with TRBJ2-7; unclear D gene. What was sequenced was peripheral blood. DNA for the CDR3: TGCGCCAGCAGCTTGGTTGCAGGCTCCTACGAGCAGTACGTC. Encoded protein: CASSLVAGSYEQYV.